This TCR beta chain was identified in a study of blood T cell repertoires in COVID-19. Looking at the study overall: Both acute and convalescent COVID-19 samples were obtained from the United States, Italy and Spain. PBMCs, B-cell-depleted T cells, or T cells provided the cDNA or gDNA that made up the material.

Germline lookup yields CDR1 MNHEY and CDR2 SMNVEV (reference sequence). This CDR3 has 16 residues. V gave up 0 bases and J gave up 5 bases; unmatched junction bases: 7. Profiled with immunoSEQ multiplex PCR; TCRdb holds only in-frame clones, not every one. The top ten hold over 9% of the sample, which has a few hundred thousand clones, around nine tenths seen once. The receptor comes from a woman in her twenties or thirties with COVID-19, enrolled during active disease. V gene TRBV27 combines with J gene TRBJ2-1, with 7 bases fitting TRBD2. What was sequenced was peripheral blood. The chain's CDR3 is CASSLSAGAVNNEQFF. Written as DNA, the CDR3 is TGTGCCAGCAGTTTATCGGCGGGAGCTGTGAACAATGAGCAGTTCTTC.